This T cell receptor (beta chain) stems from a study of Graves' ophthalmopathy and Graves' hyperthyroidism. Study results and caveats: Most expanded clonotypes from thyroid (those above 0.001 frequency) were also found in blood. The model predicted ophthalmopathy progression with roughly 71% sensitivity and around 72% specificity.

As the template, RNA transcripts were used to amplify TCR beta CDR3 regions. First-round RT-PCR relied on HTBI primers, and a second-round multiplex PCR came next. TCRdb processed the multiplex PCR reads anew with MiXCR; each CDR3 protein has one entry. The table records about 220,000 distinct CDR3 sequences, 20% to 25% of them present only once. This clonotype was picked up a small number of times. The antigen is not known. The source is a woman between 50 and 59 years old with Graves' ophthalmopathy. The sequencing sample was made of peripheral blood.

CDR3 sequence: CASSLSTDTYEQYF. CDR3 nucleotide sequence: TGCGCCAGCAGCTTGTCTACCGATACCTACGAGCAGTACTTC. This chain links TRBV5-1 with TRBJ2-7; D is unresolved. The germline CDR1 and CDR2 sequences are SGHRS and YFSETQ. The CDR3 sequence is 14 residues long. Trimming shortened V by 1 base and J by 2 bases, and 10 bases separated the two germline ends. Supplemented by reference TRBV5-1 and TRBJ2-7, the full variable domain reads KAGVTQTPRYLIKTRGQQVTLSCSPISGHRSVSWYQQTPGQGLQFLFEYFSETQRNKGNFPGRFSGRQFSNSRSEMNVSTLELGDSALYLCASSLSTDTYEQYFGPGTRLTVT.